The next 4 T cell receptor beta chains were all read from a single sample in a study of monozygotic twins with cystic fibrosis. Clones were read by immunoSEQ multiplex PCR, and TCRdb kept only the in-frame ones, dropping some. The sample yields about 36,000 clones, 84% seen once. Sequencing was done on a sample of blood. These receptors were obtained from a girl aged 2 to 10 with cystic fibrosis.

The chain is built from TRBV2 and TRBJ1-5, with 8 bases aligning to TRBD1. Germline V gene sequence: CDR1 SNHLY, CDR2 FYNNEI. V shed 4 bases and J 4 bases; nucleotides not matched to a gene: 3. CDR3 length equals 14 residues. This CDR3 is CASSAWTGNQPQHF. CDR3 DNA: TGTGCCAGCAGTGCTTGGACAGGGAATCAGCCCCAGCATTTT.

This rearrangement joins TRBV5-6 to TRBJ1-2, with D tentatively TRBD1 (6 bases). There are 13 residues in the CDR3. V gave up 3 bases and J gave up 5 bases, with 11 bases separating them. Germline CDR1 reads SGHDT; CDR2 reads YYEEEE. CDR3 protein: CASSSDRLYGYTF. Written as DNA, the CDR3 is TGTGCCAGCAGCTCCGACAGGCTGTATGGCTACACCTTC. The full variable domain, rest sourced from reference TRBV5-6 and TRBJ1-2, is DAGVTQSPTHLIKTRGQQVTLRCSPKSGHDTVSWYQQALGQGPQFIFQYYEEEERQRGNFPDRFSGHQFPNYSSELNVNALLLGDSALYLCASSSDRLYGYTFGSGTRLTVV.

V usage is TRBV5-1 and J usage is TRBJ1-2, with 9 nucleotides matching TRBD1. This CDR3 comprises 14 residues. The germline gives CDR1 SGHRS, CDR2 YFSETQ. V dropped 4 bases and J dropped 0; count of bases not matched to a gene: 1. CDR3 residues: CASSRQGANYGYTF. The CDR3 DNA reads TGCGCCAGCAGCCGACAGGGGGCTAACTATGGCTACACCTTC.

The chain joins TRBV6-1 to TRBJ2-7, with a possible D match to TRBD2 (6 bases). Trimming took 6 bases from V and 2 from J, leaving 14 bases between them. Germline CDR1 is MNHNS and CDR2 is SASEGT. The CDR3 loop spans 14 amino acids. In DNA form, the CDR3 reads TGTGCCAGCAGCAGGGAGGTCTATACCTACGAGCAGTACTTC. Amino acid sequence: CASSREVYTYEQYF.